Below are 18 T cell receptor beta chains sequenced from a single sample in a study of blood T cell repertoires in COVID-19. The repertoire was sequenced with immunoSEQ multiplex PCR; TCRdb's copy has only in-frame clones and lacks some. The sample gives 110,000 or so clones, about 80% of which show up once; approximately 8.1% is in the top ten. The material sequenced was peripheral blood. These receptors were obtained from a middle-aged woman with acute or convalescent COVID-19.

The J gene is TRBJ1-1, the V gene TRBV2; no firm D call. This CDR3 comprises 14 residues. The germline V and J ends were trimmed by 6 bases and 5 bases, with 16 bases remaining between them. Germline CDR1 reads SNHLY; CDR2 reads FYNNEI. Here the CDR3 DNA reads TGTGCCAGCAGGCTATCCGAGGGCAGGACTGAAGCTTTCTTT. This codes for CASRLSEGRTEAFF.

CDR3: CATSDSAGATSTDTQYF. The CDR3 nucleotides read TGTGCCACCAGTGACTCGGCGGGAGCGACTAGCACAGATACGCAGTATTTT. The chain is built from TRBV24-1 and TRBJ2-3, with 7 bases lining up with TRBD2. Looked up from germline, CDR1 is KGHDR and CDR2 is SFDVKD. CDR3 length: 17 residues. With 4 bases clipped from V and 0 bases from J, the junction kept 9 bases outside the gene matches.

This chain uses TRBV5-1 with TRBJ1-1, with TRBD1 identical over 9 bases. This CDR3 spans 15 amino acids. CDR1 and CDR2 from the germline V gene are SGHRS and YFSETQ. The V gene end was trimmed by 2 bases and the J gene end by 4 bases; junction bases not matched to a gene: 6. The CDR3 protein is CASSLQGAEGTEAFF. DNA of the CDR3: TGCGCCAGCAGCTTACAGGGGGCAGAGGGCACTGAAGCTTTCTTT.

This clone was observed a single time. The chain employs TRBV30 and TRBJ1-6; no firm D call. This CDR3 is 12 amino acids long. The V end was cut by 4 bases, the J end by 10 bases, with 11 bases between. Per the germline V gene, CDR1 is GTSNPN and CDR2 is SVGIG (reference sequence). The CDR3 DNA follows: TGTGCCTGGACCGGGGTAGGGTCACCCCTCCACTTT. This encodes CAWTGVGSPLHF.

The chain links TRBV6-6 to TRBJ1-5; TRBD1 matches at 11 bases. The J segment lost 2 bases and the V segment lost 4 bases, leaving 4 bases of the junction unmatched. Germline values: CDR1 MNHNY, CDR2 SVGAGI (reference sequence). The CDR3 sequence is 16 residues long. In DNA, the CDR3 is TGTGCCAGCAGTTGGACAGGGGGCGCGGGCAATCAGCCCCAGCATTTT. Its protein product is CASSWTGGAGNQPQHF.

The CDR3 nucleotides are TGTGCCAGCAGTTCTCCAGAAAACACCATATATTTT. This translates into CASSSPENTIYF. V usage is TRBV6-6 and J usage is TRBJ1-3; D ambiguous. Germline CDR1 MNHNY, CDR2 SVGAGI (reference sequence). The CDR3 contains 12 residues. V gave up 4 bases and J gave up 6 bases, with 7 bases separating them.

The chain uses TRBV7-8 and TRBJ1-6; the D is unclear. Trimming took 1 base from V and 0 from J, leaving 10 bases between them. CDR3 size: 17 residues. CDR1 SGHVS and CDR2 FQNEAQ come from the germline V gene. CDR3 sequence: CASSLVYRSSYNSPLHF. The CDR3 DNA reads TGTGCCAGCAGCTTAGTTTACCGGAGCTCCTATAATTCACCCCTCCACTTT.

V usage is TRBV10-1 and J usage is TRBJ1-1; D remains ambiguous. The CDR3 has 15 amino acids. Per the germline V gene, CDR1 is WNHNN and CDR2 is SYGVQD (reference sequence). Between the trimmed V and J ends, which lost 4 bases and 1 base, there was a span of 13 bases. CDR3 in amino acids: CASSVEIGGNTEAFF. In nucleotides, the CDR3 is TGCGCCAGCAGTGTGGAGATAGGCGGGAACACTGAAGCTTTCTTT.

This chain uses TRBV9 with TRBJ1-1; the match to TRBD1 covers 8 bases. Germline V lookup: CDR1 SGDLS, CDR2 YYNGEE. CDR3 length equals 15 residues. The junction had 6 bases not matched to a gene; V was cut back by 5 bases and J by 0 bases. The CDR3 DNA follows: TGTGCCAGCAGAGCTGAACAGGGGGTGAACACTGAAGCTTTCTTT. Protein product: CASRAEQGVNTEAFF.

Of note for this clone: Different DNA sequences within this sample yield the same CDR3. V usage is TRBV6-5 and J usage is TRBJ1-4; perhaps TRBD1 as D (5 bases). CDR1 and CDR2 from the germline V gene are MNHEY and SVGAGI. The V end lost 6 bases, the J end lost 8 bases, and 16 bases lay between the germline ends. This CDR3 contains 14 residues. Here the CDR3 DNA reads TGTGCCAGCAGGGGCGGAGGGGCGAGAGAAAAACTGTTTTTT. It is translated as CASRGGGAREKLFF.

The rearrangement uses TRBV2 and TRBJ2-4; no definite D call. The CDR3 runs 14 residues. Germline V gene sequence: CDR1 SNHLY, CDR2 FYNNEI. V gave up 4 bases and J gave up 6 bases, with 13 bases separating them. CDR3 coding DNA: TGTGCCAGCAGTGGCTCCCGTGGGCCAAACATTCAGTACTTC. As protein: CASSGSRGPNIQYF.

This rearrangement joins TRBV11-1 to TRBJ2-1, with 8 bases fitting TRBD2. The CDR3 has 16 residues. The germline gives CDR1 SGHAT, CDR2 FQDESV (reference sequence). J gave up 4 bases and V 5 bases, and 10 bases lay outside the gene matches. The CDR3 reads CASSRMRGEMYNEQFF. The CDR3 DNA reads TGTGCCAGCAGCCGAATGCGGGGGGAGATGTACAATGAGCAGTTCTTC.

The V call is TRBV18, the J call TRBJ1-1, with D perhaps matching TRBD1 (5 bases). CDR1 and CDR2 from the germline V gene are KGHSH and LQKENI. The CDR3 totals 14 residues. Trimming pared 2 bases from V and 3 bases from J, leaving 10 bases between. CDR3: CASSPGRGDTEAFF. As DNA, the CDR3 is TGTGCCAGCTCACCAGGGCGGGGGGACACTGAAGCTTTCTTT. The full variable domain, its missing parts supplied by reference TRBV18 and TRBJ1-1, is NAGVMQNPRHLVRRRGQEARLRCSPMKGHSHVYWYRQLPEEGLKFMVYLQKENIIDESGMPKERFSAEFPKEGPSILRIQQVVRGDSAAYFCASSPGRGDTEAFFGQGTRLTVV.

Written as DNA, the CDR3 is TGTGCCAGCAGCCCTAGCGGGGGGGCAAATGAGCAGTTCTTC. It is translated as CASSPSGGANEQFF. The chain employs TRBV3-1 (or the pseudogene TRBV3-2) and TRBJ2-1, with TRBD2 matching over 12 bases. CDR3 length equals 14 residues. Germline trimming cut 4 bases from V and 7 bases from J; bases unmatched to any gene: 2. From germline, CDR1 is LGHDT and CDR2 YNNKEL (reference sequence).

This clone has a single count. The chain joins TRBV19 to TRBJ1-5, with 10 bases identical to TRBD1. This CDR3 comprises 15 residues. The V gene's germline CDR1 is LNHDA and CDR2 SQIVND (reference sequence). J was trimmed by 8 bases and V by 5 bases; bases with no gene match: 9. CDR3 DNA: TGTGCCAGTAGTTCCCGGGACAGGGGTATTGAGCCCCAGCATTTT. This codes for CASSSRDRGIEPQHF.

This rearrangement joins TRBV6-1 to TRBJ1-3; D unclear. Per the germline V gene, CDR1 is MNHNS and CDR2 is SASEGT. The CDR3 is 13 amino acids. Trimming took 3 bases from V and 2 from J, leaving 5 bases between them. The CDR3 nucleotides read TGTGCCAGCAGTGACAGTACTGGAAACACCATATATTTT. Encoded protein: CASSDSTGNTIYF.

This sequence joins TRBV7-2 and TRBJ1-3; D is perhaps TRBD1 (5 bases). Trimming left V 1 base short and J 2 bases short, with 9 bases between. CDR3 length: 15 residues. The germline V gene has CDR1 SGHTA and CDR2 FQGNSA. In nucleotides, the CDR3 is TGTGCCAGCAGCTTAGGGGGAGGGGCTGGAAACACCATATATTTT. It encodes CASSLGGGAGNTIYF.

This clone was recorded a few times. The J gene is TRBJ1-1, the V gene TRBV5-4; TRBD1 is a possible D gene (6 bases). The ends were cut back, 0 bases at V and 1 base at J, with 10 bases in the middle. The germline V gene has CDR1 SGHNT and CDR2 YYREEE (reference sequence). This CDR3 has 15 amino acids. The CDR3 reads CASSLGQVRNTEAFF. The CDR3 bases are TGTGCCAGCAGCTTGGGACAGGTGCGGAACACTGAAGCTTTCTTT.